The 30 T cell receptor beta chains presented below share a single source sample, sequenced in a study of molecular identifiers for immune sequencing clone quantification. TCRdb recomputed calls from the PCR reads with MiXCR, one row per CDR3 protein. The repertoire holds about 320,000 distinct CDR3 sequences, with roughly a fifth as singletons. Sequencing used naive CD8+ T cells from blood, with Jurkat cell RNA spiked in. Subset described: FACS-sorted CD8+CD4-CCR7+CD45RA+ naive T cells. Source of these receptors: a human donor in good health. Some libraries in this study had Jurkat cell RNA spiked in.

In this sample, this clonotype turned up many times. The V and J genes are TRBV29-1 and TRBJ2-7; no definite D call. Germline-derived CDR1 and CDR2 are SQVTM and ANQGSEA. Between the trimmed V and J ends, which lost 3 bases and 5 bases, there was a span of 8 bases. The CDR3 has 11 residues. CDR3 protein: CSVDSRNEQYF. As DNA, the CDR3 is TGCAGCGTTGACAGCAGGAACGAGCAGTACTTC.

This clonotype was detected many times. The chain is built from TRBV20-1 and TRBJ2-7, with D tentatively TRBD2 (6 bases). V was pared by 6 bases and J by 1 base, with 13 bases between. CDR1 and CDR2 from the germline V gene are DFQATT and SNEGSKA (reference sequence). This CDR3 has 13 amino acids. As DNA, the CDR3 is TGCAGTGCGCGAGCGGGCCGGTCCTACGAGCAGTACTTC. As protein: CSARAGRSYEQYF.

This clonotype was seen repeatedly, ten times or more. V gene TRBV12-3 or TRBV12-4 combines with J gene TRBJ2-2; a weak D match, TRBD1 (6 bases). Trimming took 3 bases from V and 3 from J, leaving 8 bases between them. CDR3 size: 14 residues. The chain's CDR3 is CASSFTGYTGELFF. The CDR3 nucleotides read TGTGCCAGCAGTTTCACAGGGTACACCGGGGAGCTGTTTTTT.

Remarks on this clonotype: This may stem from a read error, because a much larger clone lies one nucleotide away. V gene TRBV9 combines with J gene TRBJ2-6; 9 bases are shared with TRBD1. The length of the CDR3 is 18 residues. The germline gives CDR1 SGDLS, CDR2 YYNGEE. This chain's CDR3 is CASSPGQGPTWGANALTF. The CDR3 DNA reads TGTGCCAGCAGCCCGGGACAGGGTCCAACTTGGGGGGCCAACGCCCTGACTTTC.

In its sample, this clonotype was seen a few times. The chain combines TRBV5-8 with TRBJ2-5, with D possibly matching TRBD2 (6 bases). Trimming took 5 bases from V and 8 from J, leaving 10 bases between them. Germline V lookup: CDR1 SGHTS, CDR2 YDEGEE. The CDR3 length is 11 residues. This CDR3 is CASSTDYTQYF. The CDR3 region has the DNA TGTGCCAGCAGTACGGACTACACCCAGTACTTC.

The sample holds many counts of this clonotype. The genes are TRBV6-1 and TRBJ2-1; tentative D call: TRBD1 (6 bases). V was trimmed by 7 bases and J by 8 bases, leaving 21 bases between them. The length of the CDR3 is 15 residues. From germline, CDR1 is MNHNS and CDR2 SASEGT. The CDR3 DNA sequence: TGTGCCAGCATTCCTTCAGGGGACATGACGGATGAGCAGTTCTTC. This codes for CASIPSGDMTDEQFF.

This clonotype was observed many times. J is TRBJ1-1 and V is TRBV20-1; 10 bases map to TRBD1. Trimming cost V 1 base and J 3 bases; bases outside gene matches: 5. Looked up from germline, CDR1 is DFQATT and CDR2 is SNEGSKA (reference sequence). This CDR3 contains 15 residues. CDR3 region: CSARVAGTGDTEAFF. The CDR3 DNA reads TGCAGTGCTAGAGTCGCCGGGACAGGGGACACTGAAGCTTTCTTT.

A word on this clonotype: This may be a read error: a much more frequent sequence differs by one nucleotide. This rearrangement joins TRBV28 to TRBJ1-1; 8 bases agree with TRBD1. Germline assignment: CDR1 MDHEN and CDR2 SYDVKM. V shed 1 base, J shed 0 bases, and the junction held 10 bases outside the gene matches. There are 18 residues in the CDR3. In DNA, the CDR3 is TGTGCCAGCAGTTTATTGGACAGGGTGCGATTGCTGAACACTGAAGCTTTCTTT. It encodes CASSLLDRVRLLNTEAFF.

The chain carries TRBV19 and TRBJ2-7; possible D gene TRBD1, 6 bases. In germline, CDR1 is LNHDA, CDR2 SQIVND (reference sequence). There are 16 residues in the CDR3. V was trimmed by 5 bases and J by 3 bases, leaving 20 bases between them. CDR3 amino acids: CASSGSPGERYYEQYF. The CDR3 nucleotides read TGTGCCAGTAGTGGATCCCCAGGGGAGAGGTACTACGAGCAGTACTTC.

At least ten counts were recorded for this clonotype. V gene TRBV20-1 combines with J gene TRBJ1-2, with D hard to call. This CDR3 is 13 amino acids long. V gave up 2 bases and J gave up 6 bases, with 13 bases separating them. Germline V lookup: CDR1 DFQATT, CDR2 SNEGSKA (reference sequence). CDR3 sequence reads: CSARNPSRHGYTF. The CDR3 bases are TGCAGTGCTAGAAATCCCTCTAGGCATGGCTACACCTTC.

As concerns this clonotype: This may stem from a read error, because a much larger clone lies one nucleotide away. J is TRBJ1-5 and V is TRBV7-8; 9 bases map to TRBD1. The germline gives CDR1 SGHVS, CDR2 FQNEAQ. This CDR3 region has 19 residues. The CDR3, as DNA: TGTGCCACCAGCGCCCCCGGGACAGGGCCCAACCCGCTACATCAGCCCCAGCATTTT. Amino acids: CATSAPGTGPNPLHQPQHF.

The sample holds many counts of this clonotype. The chain is built from TRBV5-1 and TRBJ2-5, with D unclear. CDR3 length equals 14 residues. The germline V and J ends were trimmed by 2 bases and 1 base, with 9 bases remaining between them. The germline V gene has CDR1 SGHRS and CDR2 YFSETQ. Written as DNA, the CDR3 is TGCGCCAGCAGCTTTGAAGACGGCCAAGAGACCCAGTACTTC. It specifies CASSFEDGQETQYF.

A word on this clonotype: A read error may be the cause here, since a much bigger clone is one base away. The chain is built from TRBV19 and TRBJ1-5; D is undetermined. V was trimmed by 8 bases and J by 6 bases, leaving 11 bases between them. Germline V lookup: CDR1 LNHDA, CDR2 SQIVND (reference sequence). CDR3 length: 12 amino acids. The CDR3 DNA sequence: TGTGCCAGTGGAATGGGGTCTCAGCCCCAGCATTTT. It encodes CASGMGSQPQHF.

The chain links TRBV11-2 to TRBJ1-1, with TRBD1 identical over 7 bases. CDR1 and CDR2 from the germline V gene are SGHAT and FQNNGV. This CDR3 has 16 residues. J was trimmed by 2 bases and V by 5 bases; bases with no gene match: 11. CDR3 DNA: TGTGCCAGCAGCCCCTGGGCTGCAGGGGGAAACACTGAAGCTTTCTTT. Translation: CASSPWAAGGNTEAFF.

This clonotype was observed a few times. In DNA form, the CDR3 reads TGTGCCAGCAGTTTCGGGGGGCTCTCCTACGAGCAGTACTTC. It encodes CASSFGGLSYEQYF. The V gene is TRBV12-3 or TRBV12-4, the J gene TRBJ2-7; TRBD2 might be the D (7 bases). The CDR3 loop spans 14 amino acids. Between the trimmed V and J ends, which lost 3 bases and 0 bases, there was a span of 9 bases.

Comments on this clonotype: One junction end does not reproduce the germline sequence, and a read error may be involved. The rearrangement joins TRBV6-2 or TRBV6-3 to TRBJ1-5; 7 bases fit TRBD1. The CDR3 totals 15 residues. CDR1 is MNHEY, CDR2 SVGEGT, per germline. CDR3 protein: CASSYPDRVNQPQRF. In DNA, the CDR3 is TGTGCCAGCAGTTACCCAGACAGGGTCAATCAGCCCCAGCGTTTT.

This clonotype has a count of ten or more. The chain couples TRBV9 to TRBJ2-2; D not certain. The germline gives CDR1 SGDLS, CDR2 YYNGEE. V shed 4 bases and J shed 2 bases, with 3 bases lying between them. There are 12 residues in the CDR3. The CDR3 spells CASSINTGELFF. The CDR3 region has the DNA TGTGCCAGCAGCATAAACACCGGGGAGCTGTTTTTT.

This clonotype turned up a few times. The CDR3 nucleotides read TGCGCCAGCAGCCAAGATCGGTCCAATTCGGGAGGTTGGGAGCAGTACTTC. Protein sequence: CASSQDRSNSGGWEQYF. V and J are TRBV4-3 and TRBJ2-7, with 7 bases lining up with TRBD2. This CDR3 comprises 17 residues. Germline values: CDR1 LGHNA, CDR2 YSLEER. The V gene end was trimmed by 0 bases and the J gene end by 7 bases; junction bases not matched to a gene: 15.

This clonotype has at least ten counts. The CDR3 is CASSDPGLLYEQYF. CDR3 DNA sequence: TGTGCCAGCAGCGACCCGGGACTATTATACGAGCAGTACTTC. The chain recombines TRBV28 with TRBJ2-7; TRBD2 aligns across 7 bases. The J segment lost 4 bases and the V segment lost 6 bases, leaving 9 bases of the junction unmatched. This CDR3 comprises 14 residues. Germline values: CDR1 MDHEN, CDR2 SYDVKM.

V is TRBV2 and J is TRBJ2-5, with D possibly being TRBD1 (5 bases). Trimming left V 2 bases short and J 4 bases short, with 11 bases between. Germline loops: CDR1 SNHLY, CDR2 FYNNEI. The CDR3 length is 14 residues. The CDR3 DNA follows: TGTGCCAGCAGTGAACCCAGGGCCGCAGAGACCCAGTACTTC. Translating it yields CASSEPRAAETQYF.

This clonotype was observed many times. The chain links TRBV7-9 to TRBJ1-2; D perhaps matches TRBD1 (6 bases). This CDR3 has 15 amino acids. V was cut by 3 bases and J by 2 bases, with 13 bases left in between. Germline CDR1 is SEHNR and CDR2 is FQNEAQ (reference sequence). DNA for the CDR3: TGTGCCAGCAGCTTTAGCGGTCAGGGGAACTATGGCTACACCTTC. It is translated as CASSFSGQGNYGYTF.

With respect to this clonotype: This sequence may be a read error, since a much larger clone differs from it by one base. The V and J genes are TRBV27 and TRBJ2-5, with 8 bases identical to TRBD2. Germline V CDR1 and CDR2: MNHEY, SMNVEV (reference sequence). The CDR3 covers 16 residues. V lost 1 base and J lost 7; bases outside the gene matches: 11. The CDR3 region has the DNA TGTGCCAGCAGTTTATGGGCGGGGGGCCCCTATCGGACCCAGTACTTC. The encoded protein is CASSLWAGGPYRTQYF.

The chain combines TRBV30 with TRBJ1-1, with D possibly matching TRBD1 (6 bases). The CDR3 length is 13 residues. Trimming pared 0 bases from V and 6 bases from J, leaving 11 bases between. Germline V gene data show CDR1 as GTSNPN and CDR2 as SVGIG (reference sequence). The CDR3 loop is CAWSVGGAAEAFF. CDR3 sequence (DNA): TGTGCCTGGAGTGTCGGGGGGGCCGCTGAAGCTTTCTTT.

This clonotype was counted only a few times. CDR3 bases: TGTGCCAGCACCCCAGATTTGGGGGTTGTGATGGGCACAGATACGCAGTATTTT. Its protein is CASTPDLGVVMGTDTQYF. The chain employs TRBV7-9 and TRBJ2-3, with D tentatively TRBD1 or TRBD2 (5 bases each). V was cut by 7 bases and J by 1 base, with 24 bases left in between. CDR1 and CDR2 (germline): SEHNR, FQNEAQ (reference sequence). This CDR3 has 18 amino acids.

In this sample, this clonotype turned up many times. The CDR3 loop reads CSVFASGSSYEQYF. CDR3 DNA: TGCAGCGTTTTCGCTAGCGGGAGTAGCTACGAGCAGTACTTC. This chain connects TRBV29-1 to TRBJ2-7; 10 nucleotides match TRBD2. The CDR3 runs to 14 residues. The germline CDR1 and CDR2 sequences are SQVTM and ANQGSEA. V gave up 5 bases and J gave up 3 bases; unmatched junction bases: 7.

This clonotype was counted a single time. A clone one base away is much larger, so this may be a read error. CDR3 region: CASRRAEDSHNEQFF. The DNA of the CDR3 is TGTGCCAGCAGACGGGCGGAGGATTCCCACAATGAGCAGTTCTTC. The chain recombines TRBV7-3 with TRBJ2-1; D might be TRBD2 (5 bases). Trimming left V 6 bases short and J 5 bases short, with 17 bases between. Looked up from germline, CDR1 is SGHTA and CDR2 is FQGTGA. The CDR3 is 15 residues long. The variable domain in full, with the rest retrieved from reference TRBV7-3 and TRBJ2-1, is GAGVSQTPSNKVTEKGKYVELRCDPISGHTALYWYRQSLGQGPEFLIYFQGTGAADDSGLPNDRFFAVRPEGSVSTLKIQRTERGDSAVYLCASRRAEDSHNEQFFGPGTRLTVL.

This clonotype was picked up many times. The chain couples TRBV25-1 to TRBJ2-1; maybe TRBD1 (6 bases). This CDR3 contains 14 residues. Germline V lookup: CDR1 MGHDK, CDR2 SYGVNS. V lost 3 bases and J lost 4, with 10 bases in between. As DNA, the CDR3 is TGTGCCAGCAGTGATCCGGGACATTACAATGAGCAGTTCTTC. This sequence encodes CASSDPGHYNEQFF.

This clonotype was detected ten times or more. This sequence joins TRBV5-1 and TRBJ1-1; D remains unclear. Germline V gene sequence: CDR1 SGHRS, CDR2 YFSETQ. V was pared by 2 bases and J by 4 bases, with 12 bases between. This CDR3 comprises 14 residues. DNA of the CDR3: TGCGCCAGCAGCTTCGTGCTGGGAGGCACTGAAGCTTTCTTT. Amino acids: CASSFVLGGTEAFF.

This clonotype was seen many times. The V and J genes are TRBV20-1 and TRBJ2-3; D is uncertain. The V end was cut by 0 bases, the J end by 0 bases, with 10 bases between. This CDR3 is built from 15 residues. Germline CDR1 DFQATT, CDR2 SNEGSKA (reference sequence). The CDR3 DNA follows: TGCAGTGCTAGAGATACTGCGTACAGCACAGATACGCAGTATTTT. Protein sequence: CSARDTAYSTDTQYF.

For this clonotype: The CDR3 does not end in the conserved phenylalanine or tryptophan, so this is likely a read error. V usage is TRBV6-1 and J usage is TRBJ1-1, with a weak D call TRBD1 (6 bases). V shed 5 bases and J shed 6 bases, with 19 bases lying between them. The CDR3 loop spans 15 amino acids. Germline V gives CDR1 MNHNS, CDR2 SASEGT. CDR3 loop: CASSRGTLGVPEAFY. The CDR3 nucleotides read TGTGCCAGCAGTCGTGGGACATTGGGGGTTCCTGAAGCTTTCTAT.